This T cell receptor beta chain was documented in a study of cytomegalovirus exposure and HLA in healthy donors. For the study at large: For the 300 to 450 genotyped donors, approximately 83% fell within the Caucasian-associated ancestry cluster.

From germline, CDR1 is LGHNT and CDR2 FRNRAP. Trimming shortened V by 5 bases and J by 0 bases, and 14 bases separated the two germline ends. The CDR3 runs 16 residues. PCR employed 60 Vbeta and 13 Jbeta primers. TCRdb keeps only in-frame clones here, not all; method: immunoSEQ multiplex PCR. The data hold roughly 160,000 clones, with around 73% observed a single time. The sequencing sample was made of PBMCs. This chain joins TRBV12-5 and TRBJ2-1, with D possibly being TRBD1 (7 bases). This sequence originates from a woman aged 18-30 years in good health and CMV-seropositive. The CDR3 sequence is CASGLRGDSSYNEQFF. Written as DNA, the CDR3 is TGTGCTAGTGGTCTCCGCGGGGACAGCTCCTACAATGAGCAGTTCTTC.